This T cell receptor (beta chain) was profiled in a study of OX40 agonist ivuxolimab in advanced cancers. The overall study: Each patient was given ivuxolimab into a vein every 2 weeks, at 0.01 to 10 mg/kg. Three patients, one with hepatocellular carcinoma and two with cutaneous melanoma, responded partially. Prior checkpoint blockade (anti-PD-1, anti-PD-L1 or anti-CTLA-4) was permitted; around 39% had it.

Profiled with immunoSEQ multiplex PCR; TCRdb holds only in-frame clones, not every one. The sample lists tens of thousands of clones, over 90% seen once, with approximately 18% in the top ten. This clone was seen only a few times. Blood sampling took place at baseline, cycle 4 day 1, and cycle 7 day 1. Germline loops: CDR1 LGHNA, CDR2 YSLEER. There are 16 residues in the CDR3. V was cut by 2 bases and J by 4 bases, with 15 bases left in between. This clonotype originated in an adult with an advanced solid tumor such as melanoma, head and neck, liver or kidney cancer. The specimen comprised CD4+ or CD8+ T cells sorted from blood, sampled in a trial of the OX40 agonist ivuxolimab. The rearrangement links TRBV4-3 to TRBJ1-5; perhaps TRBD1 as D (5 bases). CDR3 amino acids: CASSQSNRIANQPQHF. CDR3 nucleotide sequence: TGCGCCAGCAGCCAAAGTAACAGGATAGCAAATCAGCCCCAGCATTTT.